This is a list of T cell receptor beta chains from one sample in a study of response to subunit inactivated influenza vaccine. Each CDR3 protein gets one entry after TCRdb re-called the RT-PCR reads with MiXCR. Of around 650,000 distinct CDR3 sequences listed, roughly 14% were seen once; the top ten hold 9.5% to 13%. The sample was PBMCs from blood, taken approximately 13 days after vaccination. All receptors come from a man aged 50 to 60 who received an inactivated influenza vaccine. CDR3s include the opening cysteine and the closing phenylalanine or tryptophan. The D gene is left open where the match is weak. Rows may omit the clone size; those that give it use once, few, many or a size class.

d_gene,abundance,v_gene,j_gene,CDR3nt,CDR3aa
NA,many,TRBV29-1,TRBJ2-3,TGCAGCGCAAACGGCGGCGCAAGGGCCTCAGATACGCAGTATTTT,CSANGGARASDTQYF
TRBD2,NA,TRBV5-1,TRBJ2-1,TGCGCCAGCAGCTGGGCCGGGACTAGCGCAACCCGGAATGAGCAGTTCTTC,CASSWAGTSATRNEQFF
NA,few,TRBV3-1,TRBJ2-3,TGTGCCAGCAGCCAAGATCTCCCGTCAGATACGCAGTATTTT,CASSQDLPSDTQYF
TRBD1,few,TRBV30,TRBJ2-1,TGTGCCTGGAGTGTATCCGGGACAGGGGTGTTCTTC,CAWSVSGTGVFF
TRBD1,NA,TRBV27,TRBJ1-1,TGTGCCAGCAGTTTAGTCGGGACAGGGGGCACTGAAGCTTTCTTT,CASSLVGTGGTEAFF
NA,NA,TRBV6-2/TRBV6-3,TRBJ2-1,TGTGCCAGCACGGCAGCCGCTGAGCAGTTCTTC,CASTAAAEQFF
TRBD2,NA,TRBV7-9,TRBJ2-1,TGTGCCAGCAGCCCCGGACTAGCGGGGAGGAATTACAATGAGCAGTTCTTC,CASSPGLAGRNYNEQFF
NA,few,TRBV7-8,TRBJ2-7,TGTGCCAGCAGCTTTACGGACGAGCAGTACTTC,CASSFTDEQYF
TRBD2,few,TRBV4-3,TRBJ2-3,TGCGCCAGCAGCCACGAAACTAGCGCCCATAGCACAGATACGCAGTATTTT,CASSHETSAHSTDTQYF
NA,few,TRBV21-1,TRBJ2-7,TGTGCCAGCGATGGCGGTTATCCAGGACTAGCGGGAGTCGACCACGAGCAGTACTTC,CASDGGYPGLAGVDHEQYF
TRBD2,NA,TRBV11-1,TRBJ2-1,TGTGCCAGCAGCTTAGCTTTCCCTAGCGGGGGGTATTACAATGAGCAGTTCTTC,CASSLAFPSGGYYNEQFF
TRBD1,NA,TRBV3-1,TRBJ2-1,TGTGCCAGCAGCCACAGGGGGCGGGAGCAGTTCTTC,CASSHRGREQFF
NA,few,TRBV7-2,TRBJ2-2,TGTGCCAGCAACAGGCGGGCGGTCACCGGGGAGCTGTTTTTT,CASNRRAVTGELFF
TRBD1,NA,TRBV18,TRBJ2-2,TGTGCCAGCTCAACAGACAGGGCCGTCGGGGAGCTGTTTTTT,CASSTDRAVGELFF
NA,few,TRBV5-6,TRBJ2-4,TGTGCCAGCAGCTCGAGATACGGGCGGAACATTCAGTACTTC,CASSSRYGRNIQYF
TRBD2,NA,TRBV10-2,TRBJ2-3,TGCGCCGGAAAGACTAGCGGGGCCTCAGATACGCAGTATTTT,CAGKTSGASDTQYF
NA,few,TRBV2,TRBJ2-7,TGTGCCAGCAGTGAAGCGGGAGACAGAGTCTCCTACGAGCAGTACTTC,CASSEAGDRVSYEQYF
NA,NA,TRBV28,TRBJ1-5,TGTGCCAGCAGTTTAGGGGGAAGTAGGCAGCCCCAGCATTTT,CASSLGGSRQPQHF
TRBD1,few,TRBV9,TRBJ1-2,TGTGCCAGCAGCCCACAGGGGGTAAACTATGGCTACACCTTC,CASSPQGVNYGYTF
NA,NA,TRBV20-1,TRBJ2-3,TGCAGTGCTAGATCCCCGTCGGGGTTGCCCACAGATACGCAGTATTTT,CSARSPSGLPTDTQYF
TRBD2,NA,TRBV9,TRBJ2-1,TGTGCCAGCAGCGCAAGCGGGGGGGATTACAATGAGCAGTTCTTC,CASSASGGDYNEQFF
TRBD2,few,TRBV3-1,TRBJ2-5,TGTGCCAGCAGCCAAGAAATAGCGGGGGCCGGAGAGACCCAGTACTTC,CASSQEIAGAGETQYF
NA,NA,TRBV30,TRBJ1-1,TGTGCCTGGAGTGTGGGGAGAACATACCGTACGGGGACTGAAGCTTTCTTT,CAWSVGRTYRTGTEAFF
TRBD1,many,TRBV20-1,TRBJ2-3,TGCAGTGCTCGGGGTCAGGGGGTATGGGCAGATACGCAGTATTTT,CSARGQGVWADTQYF
NA,few,TRBV28,TRBJ2-7,TGTGCCACCCGCCGAGCGGGCTCCTACGAGCAGTACTTC,CATRRAGSYEQYF
NA,NA,TRBV24-1,TRBJ2-3,TGTGCCTCCGAAGTAGGAACGTCTAGCACAGATACGCAGTATTTT,CASEVGTSSTDTQYF
TRBD2,few,TRBV23-1,TRBJ2-7,TGCGCCAGTGGCCGGACTAGCGGGAGACTCTACGAGCAGTACTTC,CASGRTSGRLYEQYF
NA,few,TRBV6-2/TRBV6-3,TRBJ2-5,TGTGCCAGCAGGCCTGGACGCCATAGCCAAGAGACCCAGTACTTC,CASRPGRHSQETQYF
TRBD1,few,TRBV7-6,TRBJ2-2,TGTGCCAGCAGCTTAGCCTCGGGGACAGGCAACACCGGGGAGCTGTTTTTT,CASSLASGTGNTGELFF
NA,NA,TRBV30,TRBJ2-1,TGTGCCTGGAGTCGTGCAGGGCCGAATGAGCAGTTCTTC,CAWSRAGPNEQFF
NA,few,TRBV4-2,TRBJ2-7,TGTGCCAGCAGCCAAGGTGCTAACTCGGCCTACGAGCAGTACTTC,CASSQGANSAYEQYF
NA,NA,TRBV2,TRBJ1-2,TGTGCCAGCAGTGTCGGGGCGAACTATGGCTACACCTTC,CASSVGANYGYTF
NA,NA,TRBV20-1,TRBJ1-1,TGCAGTGCTAGGACACCCTTGAACACTGAAGCTTTCTTT,CSARTPLNTEAFF
NA,few,TRBV3-1,TRBJ1-2,TGTGCCAGCAGCCAAGACCGGAGCCCTACCTATGGCTACACCTTC,CASSQDRSPTYGYTF
NA,NA,TRBV4-3,TRBJ2-2,TGCGCCAGCAGCCAAGACGACATAAGGTCCGGGGAGCTGTTTTTT,CASSQDDIRSGELFF
NA,NA,TRBV20-1,TRBJ1-6,TGCAGTGCTAGTCTGGGGGCCTCCAATTCACCCCTCCACTTT,CSASLGASNSPLHF
TRBD2,NA,TRBV2,TRBJ2-5,TGTGCCACCCGCTTGGGAGGGCGAGAGACCCAGTACTTC,CATRLGGRETQYF
NA,NA,TRBV11-3,TRBJ2-1,TGTGCCAGTAGCCGGGACAGGGGTAGCGGGAGACCCAATGAGCAGTTCTTC,CASSRDRGSGRPNEQFF
NA,NA,TRBV14,TRBJ2-3,TGTGCCAGCAGCCAACTACCCGGGCTAGGGGCATATACGCAGTATTTT,CASSQLPGLGAYTQYF
TRBD2,few,TRBV20-1,TRBJ2-1,TGCAGTGCCCCGCCGGGACTAGCGGGAAGCGATGAGCAGTTCTTC,CSAPPGLAGSDEQFF
TRBD2,few,TRBV6-1,TRBJ2-7,TGTGCCAGCAGTCCAGCGGGGCTGATTAAAGAGCAGTACTTC,CASSPAGLIKEQYF
NA,few,TRBV4-3,TRBJ2-2,TGCGCCAGCAGCCAAGACCTGGAGAACACCGGGGAGCTGTTTTTT,CASSQDLENTGELFF
NA,NA,TRBV7-2,TRBJ2-1,TGTGCCAGCAGCTTCGCTAGCTCATACAATGAGCAGTTCTTC,CASSFASSYNEQFF
NA,few,TRBV7-9,TRBJ1-1,TGTGCCAGCGGGGGGTCTGAAGCTTTCTTT,CASGGSEAFF